This TCR beta chain derives from a study of response to subunit inactivated influenza vaccine. Findings and caveats of the study: A suggestion made by the authors is that each seasonal influenza vaccination recruits few new T cells.

This clonotype was seen a handful of times. Its antigen is undetermined. CDR1 and CDR2 (germline): SEHNR, FQNEAQ (reference sequence). The CDR3 extends over 15 amino acids. V dropped 1 base and J dropped 4; count of bases not matched to a gene: 5. TCRdb processed the RT-PCR reads anew with MiXCR; each CDR3 protein has one entry. The sample has roughly 170,000 distinct CDR3 sequences, around 9% seen once. The sequencing used non-naive T cells sorted from PBMCs, collected on the day of vaccination. The receptor's source is a man in his fifties or sixties who received an inactivated influenza vaccine. This chain joins TRBV7-9 and TRBJ1-2; 8 bases are shared with TRBD1. The CDR3: CASSLGDRGFYGYTF. CDR3 DNA: TGTGCCAGCAGCTTAGGTGACAGGGGATTCTATGGCTACACCTTC.